This record covers a single TCR beta chain. Antigen specificity is unknown. The V and J ends lost 4 bases and 3 bases respectively, with 10 bases between them. The CDR3 is 13 amino acids. Germline CDR1 is MGHRA and CDR2 is YSYEKL. These data originate in a study of shared clonotypes between healthy human individuals. Each subset's genomic DNA was split evenly across several immunoSEQ plates. Unsorted PBMC DNA was sequenced on ten immunoSEQ deep assay plates. As processed by the authors: Junction-only sequences without quality scores came from ImmunoSEQ, so filtering differed. Here immunoSEQ multiplex PCR was the method, and the copy in TCRdb shows in-frame clones only, minus some. Clonal size and the V and J genes are those of that table, whereas D and trimming came from the DNA. The sample holds roughly 500,000 clones; approximately 80% are singletons and the top ten take about an eighth. The study's findings and limits: Genetic and exposure-history diversity was limited by the small donor number.

The source is a woman between 40 and 50 years old in good health. Some clones in this sample may be carry-over from other donors' samples. The sequenced sample was PBMCs. This chain joins TRBV4-1 and TRBJ2-7; D may correspond to TRBD1 or TRBD2 (5 bases each). CDR3 residues: CASSRGGGYEQYF. The CDR3 DNA follows: TGCGCCAGCAGCCGCGGTGGGGGCTACGAGCAGTACTTC.